Sequencing of this TCR beta chain was carried out in a study of T cell changes during pregnancy in multiple sclerosis. The data were produced by immunoSEQ multiplex PCR, yet TCRdb's version contains in-frame clones alone and is incomplete. The data show 52,000 or so clones, with about 90% seen just once and 0.58% held by the top ten. Sequencing used CD4+ T cells from peripheral blood mononuclear cells, obtained in the first trimester of pregnancy. The clonotype comes from a female donor with multiple sclerosis, enrolled in a pregnancy study.

CDR3 sequence (DNA): TGTGCCAGCAGCTCTCGAAGGGGCGCAACTAATGAAAAACTGTTTTTT. Protein: CASSSRRGATNEKLFF. The V call is TRBV9, the J call TRBJ1-4, with TRBD1 as a possible D gene (5 bases). Trimming shortened V by 4 bases and J by 0 bases, and 13 bases separated the two germline ends. CDR3 size: 16 residues. The V gene's germline CDR1 is SGDLS and CDR2 YYNGEE. The full variable domain, rest sourced from reference TRBV9 and TRBJ1-4, is DSGVTQTPKHLITATGQRVTLRCSPRSGDLSVYWYQQSLDQGLQFLIQYYNGEERAKGNILERFSAQQFPDLHSELNLSSLELGDSALYFCASSSRRGATNEKLFFGSGTQLSVL.